The entry below describes one T cell receptor beta chain. The target antigen is unknown. Sequencing used immunoSEQ multiplex PCR; TCRdb keeps in-frame clones, though not all of them. Of about 120,000 clones in the sample, roughly 89% were seen once. The data stem from a study of T cell responses to AZD1222 COVID-19 vaccine. Notes on the study in general: Spike-wide coverage was observed for vaccine-associated CD4 TCRs, with dominant responses at 160-218 and 743-854. Among those given AZD1222, only six were seropositive at baseline.

Per the germline V gene, CDR1 is SEHNR and CDR2 is FQNEAQ (reference sequence). V was clipped by 5 bases and J by 7 bases, with 24 bases between them. This CDR3 is built from 17 residues. This receptor was identified in an adult in good health. The chain is built from TRBV7-9 and TRBJ2-1; TRBD2 might be the D (5 bases). This specimen was peripheral blood, taken on day 0 of MenACWY control vaccination. Here the CDR3 DNA reads TGTGCCAGCAGCCCCATAGACTACGAGGGTGTGGTAAATGAGCAGTTCTTC. This encodes CASSPIDYEGVVNEQFF.